Listed below are T cell receptor beta chains from one sample, sequenced in a study of response to subunit inactivated influenza vaccine. MiXCR was run by TCRdb on the RT-PCR reads, yielding one entry per CDR3 protein. The table has over 150,000 distinct CDR3 sequences, roughly 8.7% seen once. Here the sequenced sample was non-naive T cells sorted from PBMCs, taken on the day of vaccination. The receptor source for this set is a man aged 45-65 years who received an inactivated influenza vaccine. Each CDR3 is given with its conserved first and last residue. Part of the rows lack a size; the others show once, few, many or a class for expanded clones.

clone_size,j_call,v_call,cdr3_aa
few,TRBJ2-2,TRBV4-2,CASSQDPSLAGSGELFF
NA,TRBJ2-2,TRBV7-3,CASSEVTGSELFF
NA,TRBJ2-3,TRBV12-3/TRBV12-4,CASSLIKGRATDTQYF
many,TRBJ2-3,TRBV20-1,CSARQGDRADTQYF
few,TRBJ2-2,TRBV27,CASRQAAGANTGELFF
NA,TRBJ1-5,TRBV20-1,CSATLLDQPQHF
few,TRBJ2-3,TRBV27,CASSPRRTGADTQYF
few,TRBJ2-5,TRBV5-1,CASSNGLVLKETQYF
many,TRBJ1-2,TRBV20-1,CSARDYYQGFNYGYTF
NA,TRBJ2-3,TRBV3-1,CASSQGDSSTDTQYF
NA,TRBJ2-1,TRBV4-3,CASSQDFAGAKYNEQFF
many,TRBJ2-1,TRBV3-1,CASSSAGGLNEQFF